A single sample is the source of the 6 T cell receptor beta chains below, sequenced in a study of blood T cell repertoires in COVID-19. Data came from immunoSEQ multiplex PCR; TCRdb stores just in-frame clones and leaves some out. The data hold approximately 490,000 clones, with roughly nine tenths observed a single time. Sequencing used PBMCs or T cells enriched from blood (not recorded which). The receptors come from an older woman who had recovered from COVID-19.

V is TRBV7-6 and J is TRBJ2-3, with D unclear. The V gene lost 3 bases and the J gene lost 2 bases, with 15 bases spanning the gap. The length of the CDR3 is 16 residues. Per the germline V gene, CDR1 is SGHVS and CDR2 is FNYEAQ. In DNA, the CDR3 is TGTGCCAGCAGCTTCACTCGTGGTCTATTCACAGATACGCAGTATTTT. It codes for CASSFTRGLFTDTQYF.

V is TRBV12-3 or TRBV12-4 and J is TRBJ2-3; the D is unclear. This CDR3 comprises 12 residues. Trimming pared 1 base from V and 7 bases from J, leaving 6 bases between. In DNA form, the CDR3 reads TGTGCCAGCAGTTTAGGCACTCATACGCAGTATTTT. Amino acid sequence: CASSLGTHTQYF.

The V gene is TRBV6-1, the J gene TRBJ2-7; D is unresolved. Trimming left V 3 bases short and J 5 bases short, with 8 bases between. The CDR3 has 12 amino acids. Germline CDR1 reads MNHNS; CDR2 reads SASEGT. CDR3 residues: CASSELQDEQYV. The CDR3, as DNA: TGTGCCAGCAGTGAGCTCCAGGACGAGCAGTACGTC.

The chain employs TRBV7-2 and TRBJ2-7; D not certain. The length of the CDR3 is 15 residues. V was clipped by 2 bases and J by 4 bases, with 15 bases between them. CDR1 is SGHTA and CDR2 is FQGNSA in the germline V gene. CDR3 sequence (DNA): TGTGCCAGCAGCTTAAACTTTCACTCCGGGTACGAGCAGTACGTC. It codes for CASSLNFHSGYEQYV.

The chain joins TRBV9 to TRBJ2-7; 9 bases match TRBD2. J lost 2 bases, V lost 0 bases, and 6 bases had no gene match. The CDR3 runs 16 residues. Germline CDR1 and CDR2: SGDLS and YYNGEE. The CDR3 DNA follows: TGTGCCAGCAGCGTAGGCCCTAGCGGGGCAACCTACGAGCAGTACTTC. Protein sequence: CASSVGPSGATYEQYF.

Written as DNA, the CDR3 is TGTGCCAGCTCACCAGGAAGGGGGCGCGACACCGGGGAGCTGTTTTTT. Its protein is CASSPGRGRDTGELFF. The chain uses TRBV18 and TRBJ2-2; 7 nucleotides agree with TRBD1. Per the germline V gene, CDR1 is KGHSH and CDR2 is LQKENI. The CDR3 loop spans 16 amino acids. With V trimmed by 2 bases and J by 3 bases, 6 bases remained unmatched.